Described below is a single T cell receptor (beta chain) sequence and its context. Its antigen remains unknown. The data belong to a study of PD-1 blockade in mismatch repair-deficient tumors. As for the study in general: Patients had approximately 11 mismatch repair-deficient cancer types and were previously treated and progressing. Study outcomes and limitations: After pembrolizumab, tumor-resident clones rose rapidly, then generally contracted before radiologic responses.

Per the germline V gene, CDR1 is SEHNR and CDR2 is FQNEAQ (reference sequence). V was trimmed by 5 bases and J by 6 bases, leaving 14 bases between them. The CDR3 sequence is 13 residues long. PCR or immunohistochemistry showed mismatch repair deficiency in every enrolled patient. The TCR-sequenced patients were a few responders to pembrolizumab. Sequenced by immunoSEQ multiplex PCR; TCRdb stores in-frame clones only, minus some. This sample has about 38,000 clones, with 85% found just once. Source: peripheral blood, taken about 80 weeks after starting pembrolizumab. This sequence originates from an adult with mismatch repair-deficient cancer. The V and J genes are TRBV7-9 and TRBJ2-7, with D perhaps given as TRBD1 or TRBD2 (6 bases each). CDR3 bases: TGTGCCAGCAGCATAATACAGGGAGGCGAGCAGTACTTC. It translates to CASSIIQGGEQYF.